This is a list of T cell receptor beta chains from one sample in a study of shared T cell receptors in the human thymus. Produced via immunoSEQ multiplex PCR; TCRdb's table is partial and in-frame only. Among hundreds of thousands of clones listed, more than 70% were seen once. These data also formed part of another study, on human thymus T cells.

Sequencing was done on a sample of thymocytes. The receptors were gathered from a boy younger than two with a congenital heart defect. Both conserved end residues are part of each CDR3. D genes are given only for firm matches. Size is stated for part of the rows, as once, few or many counts, or as a class when the clone is expanded.

size | J | D | V | DNA | CDR3
. | TRBJ2-5 | . | TRBV5-5 | TGTGCCAGCAGCCCCTGGGGTGGATGGAGCGGCACGGAGACCCAGTACTTC | CASSPWGGWSGTETQYF
. | TRBJ2-6 | TRBD1 | TRBV7-6 | TGTGCCAGCAGCAACCGACAGGGAAGACTCTCTGGGGCCAACGTCCTGACTTTC | CASSNRQGRLSGANVLTF
. | TRBJ2-3 | TRBD2 | TRBV29-1 | TGCAGCGTTGAATGTTGGCTAGCGGGGGGAGGAGATACGCAGTATTTT | CSVECWLAGGGDTQYF
. | TRBJ2-5 | TRBD1 | TRBV5-1 | TGCGCCAGCAGCTTTTTGACCGGGACAGGGAAGGCTAAGGGGACCCAGTACTTC | CASSFLTGTGKAKGTQYF
. | TRBJ2-1 | TRBD1 | TRBV6-4 | TGTGCCAGCAGTGAATTTGGGACAGGTGCTAACAATGAGCAGTTCTTC | CASSEFGTGANNEQFF
. | TRBJ2-1 | . | TRBV5-6 | TGTGCCAGCAGCTTTTCCAGAAGTTTTCCCCACCCGAATGAGCAGTTCTTC | CASSFSRSFPHPNEQFF
. | TRBJ2-5 | TRBD2 | TRBV9 | TGTGCCAGCAGCGGAGGGCGGGGGGGATACCAAGAGACCCAGTACTTC | CASSGGRGGYQETQYF
. | TRBJ2-1 | TRBD1 | TRBV25-1 | TGTGCCAGCAGTGACCGGACAGGGTCATACAATGAGCAGTTCTTC | CASSDRTGSYNEQFF
. | TRBJ2-7 | TRBD1 | TRBV6-5 | TGTGCCAGCATAGGGACAGGGAAGGGAGAGCAGTACTTC | CASIGTGKGEQYF
once | TRBJ2-3 | TRBD1 | TRBV28 | TGTGCCAGCACCCGGGACAGGGAGACTACAGATACGCAGTATTTT | CASTRDRETTDTQYF